Given below is one T cell receptor beta chain in context. Assay used: immunoSEQ multiplex PCR; TCRdb lists only in-frame clones, some missing. The table shows roughly 80,000 clones, with 85% to 95% occurring only once. This specimen comes from a study of technical replicates of blood from several donors. The CDR3 runs to 13 residues. Trimming took 4 bases from V and 5 from J, leaving 12 bases between them. CDR1 SGHDN and CDR2 FVKESK come from the germline V gene. The receptor was derived from a human donor in good health. Sequencing was performed on T cells isolated from PBMCs. This chain links TRBV14 with TRBJ2-7; D gene ambiguous. The CDR3 loop is CASSLSFNNEQYF. Written as DNA, the CDR3 is TGTGCCAGCAGCCTCTCCTTTAATAACGAGCAGTACTTC.